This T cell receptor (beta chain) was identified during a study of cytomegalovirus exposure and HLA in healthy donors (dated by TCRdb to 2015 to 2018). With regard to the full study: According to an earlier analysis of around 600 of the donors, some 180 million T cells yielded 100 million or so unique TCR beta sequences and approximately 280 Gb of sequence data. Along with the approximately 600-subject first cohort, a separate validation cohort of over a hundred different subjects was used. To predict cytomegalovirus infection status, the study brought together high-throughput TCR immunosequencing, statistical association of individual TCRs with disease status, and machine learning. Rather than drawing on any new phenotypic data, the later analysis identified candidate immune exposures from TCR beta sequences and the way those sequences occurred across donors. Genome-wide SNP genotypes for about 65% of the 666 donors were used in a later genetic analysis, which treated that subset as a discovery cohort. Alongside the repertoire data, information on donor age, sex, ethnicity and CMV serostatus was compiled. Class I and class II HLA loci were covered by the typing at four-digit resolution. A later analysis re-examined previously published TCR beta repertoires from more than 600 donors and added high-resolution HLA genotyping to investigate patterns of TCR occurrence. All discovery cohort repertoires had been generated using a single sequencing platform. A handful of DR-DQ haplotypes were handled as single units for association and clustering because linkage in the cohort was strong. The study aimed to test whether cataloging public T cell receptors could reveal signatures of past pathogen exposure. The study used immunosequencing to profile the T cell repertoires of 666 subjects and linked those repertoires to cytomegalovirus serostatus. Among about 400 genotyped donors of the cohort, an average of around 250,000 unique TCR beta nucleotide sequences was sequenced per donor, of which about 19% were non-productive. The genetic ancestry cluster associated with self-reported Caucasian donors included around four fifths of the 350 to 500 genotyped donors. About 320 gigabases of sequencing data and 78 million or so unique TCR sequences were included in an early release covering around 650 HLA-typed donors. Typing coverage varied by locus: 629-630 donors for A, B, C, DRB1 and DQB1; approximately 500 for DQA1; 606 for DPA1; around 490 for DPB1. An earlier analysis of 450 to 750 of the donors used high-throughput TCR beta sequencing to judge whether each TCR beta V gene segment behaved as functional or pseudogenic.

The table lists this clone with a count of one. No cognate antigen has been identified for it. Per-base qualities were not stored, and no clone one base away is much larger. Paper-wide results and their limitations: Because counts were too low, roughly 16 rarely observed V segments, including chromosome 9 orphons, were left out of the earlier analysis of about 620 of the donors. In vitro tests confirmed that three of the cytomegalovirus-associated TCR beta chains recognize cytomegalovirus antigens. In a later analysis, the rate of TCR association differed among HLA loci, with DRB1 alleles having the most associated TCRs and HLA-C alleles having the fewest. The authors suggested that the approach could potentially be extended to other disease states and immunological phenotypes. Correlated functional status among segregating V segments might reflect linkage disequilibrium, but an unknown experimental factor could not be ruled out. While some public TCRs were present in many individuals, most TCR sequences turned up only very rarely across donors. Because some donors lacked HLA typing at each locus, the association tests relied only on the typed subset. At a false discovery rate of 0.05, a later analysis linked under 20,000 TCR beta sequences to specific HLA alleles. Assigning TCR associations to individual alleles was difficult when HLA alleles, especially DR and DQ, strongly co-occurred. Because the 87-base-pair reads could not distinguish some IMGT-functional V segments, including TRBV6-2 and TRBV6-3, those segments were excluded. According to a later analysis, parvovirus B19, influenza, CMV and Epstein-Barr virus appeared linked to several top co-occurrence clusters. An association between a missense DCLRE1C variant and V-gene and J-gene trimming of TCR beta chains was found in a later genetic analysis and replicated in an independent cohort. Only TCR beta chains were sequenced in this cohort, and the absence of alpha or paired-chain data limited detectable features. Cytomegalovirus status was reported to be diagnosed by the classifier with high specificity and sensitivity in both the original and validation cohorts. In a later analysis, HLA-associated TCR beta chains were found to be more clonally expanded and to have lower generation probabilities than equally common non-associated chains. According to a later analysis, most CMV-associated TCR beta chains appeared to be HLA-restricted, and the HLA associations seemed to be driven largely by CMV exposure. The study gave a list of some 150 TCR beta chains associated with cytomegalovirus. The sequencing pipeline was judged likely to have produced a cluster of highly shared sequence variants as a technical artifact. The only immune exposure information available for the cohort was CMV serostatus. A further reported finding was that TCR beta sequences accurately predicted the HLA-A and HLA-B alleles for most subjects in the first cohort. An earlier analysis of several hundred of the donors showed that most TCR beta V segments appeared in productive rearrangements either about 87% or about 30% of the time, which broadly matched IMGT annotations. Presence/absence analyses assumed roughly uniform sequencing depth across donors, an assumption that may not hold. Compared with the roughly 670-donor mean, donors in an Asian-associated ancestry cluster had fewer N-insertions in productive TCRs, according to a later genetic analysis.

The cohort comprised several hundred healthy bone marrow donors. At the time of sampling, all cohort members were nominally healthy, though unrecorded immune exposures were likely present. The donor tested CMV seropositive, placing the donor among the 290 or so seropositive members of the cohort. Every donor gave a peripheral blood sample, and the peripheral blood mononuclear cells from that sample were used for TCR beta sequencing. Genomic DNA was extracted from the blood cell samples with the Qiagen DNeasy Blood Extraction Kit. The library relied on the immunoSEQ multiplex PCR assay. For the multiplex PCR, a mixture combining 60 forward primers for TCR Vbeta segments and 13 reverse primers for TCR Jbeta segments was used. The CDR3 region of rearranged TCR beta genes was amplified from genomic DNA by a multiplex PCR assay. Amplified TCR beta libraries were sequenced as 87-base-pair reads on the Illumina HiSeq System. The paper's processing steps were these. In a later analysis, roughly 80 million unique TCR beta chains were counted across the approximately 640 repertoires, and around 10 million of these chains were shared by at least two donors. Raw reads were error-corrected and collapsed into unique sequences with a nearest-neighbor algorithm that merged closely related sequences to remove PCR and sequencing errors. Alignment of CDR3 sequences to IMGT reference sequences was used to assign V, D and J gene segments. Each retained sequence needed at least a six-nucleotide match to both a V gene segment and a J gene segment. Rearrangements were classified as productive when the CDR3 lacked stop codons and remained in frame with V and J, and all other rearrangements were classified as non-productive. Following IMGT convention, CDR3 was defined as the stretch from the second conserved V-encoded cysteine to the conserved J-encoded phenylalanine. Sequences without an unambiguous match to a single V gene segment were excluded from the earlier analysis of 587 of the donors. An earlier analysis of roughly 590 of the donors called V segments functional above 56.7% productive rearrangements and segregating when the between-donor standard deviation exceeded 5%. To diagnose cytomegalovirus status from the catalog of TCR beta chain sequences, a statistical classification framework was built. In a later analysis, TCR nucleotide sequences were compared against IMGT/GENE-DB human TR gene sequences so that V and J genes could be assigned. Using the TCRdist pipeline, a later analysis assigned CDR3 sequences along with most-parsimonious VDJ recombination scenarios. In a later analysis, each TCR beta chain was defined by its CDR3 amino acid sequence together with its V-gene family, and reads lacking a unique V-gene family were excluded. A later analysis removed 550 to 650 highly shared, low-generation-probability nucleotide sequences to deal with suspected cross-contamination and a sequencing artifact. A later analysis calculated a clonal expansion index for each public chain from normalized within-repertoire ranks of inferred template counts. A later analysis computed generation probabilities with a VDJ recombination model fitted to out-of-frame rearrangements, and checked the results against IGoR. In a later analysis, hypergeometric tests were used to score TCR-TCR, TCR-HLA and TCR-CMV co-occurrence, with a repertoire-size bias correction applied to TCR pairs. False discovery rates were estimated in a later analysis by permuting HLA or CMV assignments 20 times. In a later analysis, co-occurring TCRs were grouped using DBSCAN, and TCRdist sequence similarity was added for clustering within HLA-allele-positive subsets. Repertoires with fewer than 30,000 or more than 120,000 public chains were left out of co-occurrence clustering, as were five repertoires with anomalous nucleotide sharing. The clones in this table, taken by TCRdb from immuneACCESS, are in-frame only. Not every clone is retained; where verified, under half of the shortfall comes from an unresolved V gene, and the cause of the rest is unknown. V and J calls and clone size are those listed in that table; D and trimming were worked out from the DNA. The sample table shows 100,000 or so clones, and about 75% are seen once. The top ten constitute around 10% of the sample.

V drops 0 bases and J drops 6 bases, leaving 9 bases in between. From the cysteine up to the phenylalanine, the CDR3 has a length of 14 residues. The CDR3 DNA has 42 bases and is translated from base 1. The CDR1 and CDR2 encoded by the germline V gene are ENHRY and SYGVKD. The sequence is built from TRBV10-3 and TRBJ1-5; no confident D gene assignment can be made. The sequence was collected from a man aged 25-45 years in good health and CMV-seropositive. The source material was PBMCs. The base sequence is TGTGCCATCAGTGAGTCGACTTCCGTTCAGCCCCAGCATTTT. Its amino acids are CAISESTSVQPQHF.